This T cell receptor (beta chain) was sequenced in a study of blood T cell repertoires in COVID-19. For the study at large: COVID-19 samples, acute and convalescent, were from the United States, Italy and Spain. Sample material is recorded as cDNA or gDNA derived from T cells, B-cell-depleted T cells, or PBMCs.

In germline, CDR1 is ENHRY, CDR2 SYGVKD. The CDR3 sequence is 16 residues long. V lost 7 bases and J lost 1; bases outside the gene matches: 10. Authors' analysis steps: Reference gene primer amplification in the assay estimated nucleated cell counts. The assay was immunoSEQ multiplex PCR, and TCRdb's table has in-frame clones only and misses some. That table gives V, J and clone size, and the DNA gave D and trimming. The sample has hundreds of thousands of clones, 80% to 90% seen once. V usage is TRBV10-3 and J usage is TRBJ1-3; 7 nucleotides match TRBD1. The TCR was taken from a woman younger than 45 with active or convalescent COVID-19. The sample consisted of peripheral blood. CDR3 protein: CAIKGSQGGSGNTIYF. Written as DNA, the CDR3 is TGTGCCATCAAGGGCTCGCAGGGGGGATCTGGAAACACCATATATTTT.